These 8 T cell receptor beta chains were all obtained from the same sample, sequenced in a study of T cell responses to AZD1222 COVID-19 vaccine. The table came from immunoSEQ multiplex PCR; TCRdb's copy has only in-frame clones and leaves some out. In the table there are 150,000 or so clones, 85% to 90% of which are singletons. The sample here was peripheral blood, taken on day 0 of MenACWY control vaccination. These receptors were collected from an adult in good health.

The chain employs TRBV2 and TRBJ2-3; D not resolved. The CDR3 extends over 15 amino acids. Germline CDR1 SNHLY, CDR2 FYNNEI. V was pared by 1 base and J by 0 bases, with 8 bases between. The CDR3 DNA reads TGTGCCAGCAGTGAAGTACGGGTGAGCACAGATACGCAGTATTTT. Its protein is CASSEVRVSTDTQYF.

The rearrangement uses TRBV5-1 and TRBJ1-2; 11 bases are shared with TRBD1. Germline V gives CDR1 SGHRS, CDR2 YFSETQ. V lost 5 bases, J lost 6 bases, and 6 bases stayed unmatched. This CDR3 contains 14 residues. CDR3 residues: CASSPPDRGHGYTF. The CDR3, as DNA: TGCGCCAGCAGTCCCCCGGACAGGGGGCATGGCTACACCTTC.

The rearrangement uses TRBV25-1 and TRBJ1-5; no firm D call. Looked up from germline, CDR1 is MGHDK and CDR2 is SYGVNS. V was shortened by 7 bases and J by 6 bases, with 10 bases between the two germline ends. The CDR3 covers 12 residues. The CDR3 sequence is CASNDWGQPQHF. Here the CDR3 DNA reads TGTGCCAGCAACGATTGGGGTCAGCCCCAGCATTTT.

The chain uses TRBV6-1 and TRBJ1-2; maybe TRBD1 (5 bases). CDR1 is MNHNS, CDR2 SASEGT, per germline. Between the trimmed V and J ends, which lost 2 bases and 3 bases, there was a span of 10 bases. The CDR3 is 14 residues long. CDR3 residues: CASSELRGDYGYTF. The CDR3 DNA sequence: TGTGCCAGCAGTGAACTTAGGGGAGACTATGGCTACACCTTC.

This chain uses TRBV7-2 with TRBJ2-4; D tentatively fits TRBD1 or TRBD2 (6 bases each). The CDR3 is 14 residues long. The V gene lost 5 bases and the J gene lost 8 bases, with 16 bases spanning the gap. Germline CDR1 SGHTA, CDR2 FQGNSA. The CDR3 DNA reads TGTGCCAGCAGCCTCATAGGGGGACTGGACATTCAGTACTTC. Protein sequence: CASSLIGGLDIQYF.

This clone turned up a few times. CDR3 DNA sequence: TGTGCCAGCAGTTACTCCTTGACAGGGGGGAACACCATATATTTT. Encoded protein: CASSYSLTGGNTIYF. V usage is TRBV6-6 and J usage is TRBJ1-3; 9 nucleotides agree with TRBD1. CDR1 and CDR2 from the germline V gene are MNHNY and SVGAGI (reference sequence). This CDR3 is built from 15 residues. Trimming at V came to 0 bases and at J to 7 bases, leaving 4 bases not matched to a gene.

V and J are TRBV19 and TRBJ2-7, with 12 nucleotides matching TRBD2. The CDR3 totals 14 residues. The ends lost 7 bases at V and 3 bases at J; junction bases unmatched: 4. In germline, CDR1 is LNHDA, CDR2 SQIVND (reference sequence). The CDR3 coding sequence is TGTGCCAGTACGCTAGCGGGAGGGGACTACGAGCAGTACTTC. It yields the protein CASTLAGGDYEQYF.

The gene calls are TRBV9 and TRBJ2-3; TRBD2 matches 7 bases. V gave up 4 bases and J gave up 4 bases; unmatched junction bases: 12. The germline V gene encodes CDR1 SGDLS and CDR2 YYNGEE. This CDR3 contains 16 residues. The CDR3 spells CASSPAGGGRSDTQYF. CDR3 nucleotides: TGTGCCAGCAGCCCCGCTGGGGGGGGAAGGTCAGATACGCAGTATTTT.